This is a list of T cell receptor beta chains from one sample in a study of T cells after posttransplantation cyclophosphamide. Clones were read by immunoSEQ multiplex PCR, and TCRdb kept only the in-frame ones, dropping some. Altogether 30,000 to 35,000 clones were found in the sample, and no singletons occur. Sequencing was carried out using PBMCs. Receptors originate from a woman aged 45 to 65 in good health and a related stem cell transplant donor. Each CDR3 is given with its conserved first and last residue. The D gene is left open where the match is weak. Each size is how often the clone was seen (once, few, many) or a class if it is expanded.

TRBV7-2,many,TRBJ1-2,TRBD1,TGTGCCAGCAGCTCACGACAGGGAGTCGCTGGCTACACCTTC,CASSSRQGVAGYTF
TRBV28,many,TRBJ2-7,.,TGTGCCAGCAGGAGCGGGTTCCGTGGGCACGAGCAGTACTTC,CASRSGFRGHEQYF
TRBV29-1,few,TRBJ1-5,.,TGCAGCGTTGAAACAGGGAGCTTTGGGCAGCCCCAGCATTTT,CSVETGSFGQPQHF
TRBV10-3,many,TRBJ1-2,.,TGTGCCATCAGGGGGGGGAACTATGGCTACACCTTC,CAIRGGNYGYTF
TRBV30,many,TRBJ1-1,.,TGTGCCTGGAGTGGGGGGCTAGGAAGCACTGAAGCTTTCTTT,CAWSGGLGSTEAFF
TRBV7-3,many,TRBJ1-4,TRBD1,TGTGCCAGCCGAGTTGACAGGGCCGGGGAGAGCAGACTGTTTTTT,CASRVDRAGESRLFF
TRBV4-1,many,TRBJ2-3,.,TGCGCCAGCAGCCAAGATCAGGACTTTTTGGAGTATTTT,CASSQDQDFLEYF
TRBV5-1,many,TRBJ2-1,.,TGCGCCAGCAGCTTGCAGGGGGGATCCTACAATGAGCAGTTCTTC,CASSLQGGSYNEQFF
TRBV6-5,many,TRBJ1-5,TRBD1,TGTGCCAGCAGTACAGGGGGGGTAGGCAATCAGCCCCAGCATTTT,CASSTGGVGNQPQHF
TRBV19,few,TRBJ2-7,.,TGTGCCAGTAGTATATCTAGGACAGGCGGGGCCGAGCAGTACTTC,CASSISRTGGAEQYF
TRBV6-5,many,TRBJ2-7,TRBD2,TGTGCCAGCAGTTACACTAGCGGAACCTACGAGCAGTACTTC,CASSYTSGTYEQYF
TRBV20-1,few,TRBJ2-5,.,TGCAGTGCTTCTAAAGAGACCCAGTACTTC,CSASKETQYF
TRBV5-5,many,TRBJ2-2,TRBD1,TGTGCCAGCAGGGGGACAGTGGGAACGAACACCGGGGAGCTGTTTTTT,CASRGTVGTNTGELFF
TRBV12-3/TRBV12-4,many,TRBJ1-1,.,TGTGCCAGCAGTTTCGGACGGGGGATGAACACTGAAGCTTTCTTT,CASSFGRGMNTEAFF
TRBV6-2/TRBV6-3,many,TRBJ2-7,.,TGTGCCGGCCGGCGGGGTAGCTCCTACGAGCAGTACTTC,CAGRRGSSYEQYF
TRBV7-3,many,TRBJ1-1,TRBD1,TGTGCCAGCAGCTGGGGACAGGGGACCGAAGCTTTCTTT,CASSWGQGTEAFF
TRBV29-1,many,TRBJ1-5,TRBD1,TGCAGCGCCGGGACAGGGATCGAGCAGCCCCAGCATTTT,CSAGTGIEQPQHF
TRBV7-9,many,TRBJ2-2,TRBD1,TGTGCCAGCAGCTCCCCGGACAGGGCATACACCGGGGAGCTGTTTTTT,CASSSPDRAYTGELFF
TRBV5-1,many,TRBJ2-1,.,TGCGCCAGCAGCTTGGGTGGGGCGTACAATGAGCAGTTCTTC,CASSLGGAYNEQFF
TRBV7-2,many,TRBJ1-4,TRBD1,TGTGCCAGCAGCCCCGGTGGACAGGGTAATGAAAAACTGTTTTTT,CASSPGGQGNEKLFF
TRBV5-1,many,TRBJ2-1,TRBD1,TGCGCCAGCAGCGTGAGGACAGGGGCCTCCTACAATGAGCAGTTCTTC,CASSVRTGASYNEQFF
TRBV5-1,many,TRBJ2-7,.,TGCGCCAGCAGCTTGGATTCGGTACCATCCTACGAGCAGTACTTC,CASSLDSVPSYEQYF
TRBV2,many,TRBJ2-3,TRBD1,TGTGCCAGCAGCAACCGGGACAGGGGTACAGATACGCAGTATTTT,CASSNRDRGTDTQYF
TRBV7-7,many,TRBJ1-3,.,TGTGCCAGCAGCTTAGAAACAGGCTTAGGAAACACCATATATTTT,CASSLETGLGNTIYF
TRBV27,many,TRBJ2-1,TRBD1,TGTGCCAGCAGTTCCTGGACAGGGCATGAGCAGTTCTTC,CASSSWTGHEQFF
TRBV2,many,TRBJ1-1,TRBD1,TGTGCCAGCAGCGGCGGACAGGCTAGATCTTTCTTT,CASSGGQARSFF
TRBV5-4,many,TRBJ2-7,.,TGTGCCAGCAGCCGTGAGGGGCTAGTGTACTACGAGCAGTACTTC,CASSREGLVYYEQYF
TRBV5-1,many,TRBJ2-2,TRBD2,TGCGCCAGCAGCTTAAGGACTAGCGGGATCACCGGGGAGCTGTTTTTT,CASSLRTSGITGELFF